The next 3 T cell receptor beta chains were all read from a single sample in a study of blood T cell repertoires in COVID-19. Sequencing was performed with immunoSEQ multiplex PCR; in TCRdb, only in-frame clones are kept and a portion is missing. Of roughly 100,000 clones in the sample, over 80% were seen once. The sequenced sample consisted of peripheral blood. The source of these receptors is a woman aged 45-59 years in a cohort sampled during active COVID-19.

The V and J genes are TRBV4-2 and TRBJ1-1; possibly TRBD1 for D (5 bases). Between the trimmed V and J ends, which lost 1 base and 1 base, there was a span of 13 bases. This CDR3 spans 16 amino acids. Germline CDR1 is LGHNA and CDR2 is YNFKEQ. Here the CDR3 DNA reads TGTGCCAGCAGCCAAGTCGGTACAGGAGCGAACACTGAAGCTTTCTTT. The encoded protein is CASSQVGTGANTEAFF.

The CDR3 nucleotides read TGTGCCAGCAGTTTCACTAGCGGATACAATGAGCAGTTCTTC. It yields the protein CASSFTSGYNEQFF. The genes are TRBV27 and TRBJ2-1; TRBD2 agrees at 8 bases. The CDR3 consists of 14 residues. Germline CDR1 MNHEY, CDR2 SMNVEV (reference sequence). Unmatched junction bases numbered 2, after V lost 3 bases and J lost 4 bases.

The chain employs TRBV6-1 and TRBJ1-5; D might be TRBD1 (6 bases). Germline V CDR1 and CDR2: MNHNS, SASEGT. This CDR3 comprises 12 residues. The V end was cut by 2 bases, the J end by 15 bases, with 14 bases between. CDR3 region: CASSELTGGSHF. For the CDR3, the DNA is TGTGCCAGCAGTGAATTGACAGGAGGATCGCATTTT.